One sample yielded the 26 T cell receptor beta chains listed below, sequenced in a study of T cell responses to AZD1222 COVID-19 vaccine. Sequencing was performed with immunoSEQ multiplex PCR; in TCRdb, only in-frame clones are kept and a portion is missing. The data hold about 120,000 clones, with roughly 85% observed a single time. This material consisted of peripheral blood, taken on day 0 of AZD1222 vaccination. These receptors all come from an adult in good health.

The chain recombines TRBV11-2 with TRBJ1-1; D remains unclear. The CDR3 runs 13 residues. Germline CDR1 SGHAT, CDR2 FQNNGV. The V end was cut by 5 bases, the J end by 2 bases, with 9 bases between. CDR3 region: CASSGPGNTEAFF. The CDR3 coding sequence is TGTGCCAGCAGCGGACCAGGAAACACTGAAGCTTTCTTT.

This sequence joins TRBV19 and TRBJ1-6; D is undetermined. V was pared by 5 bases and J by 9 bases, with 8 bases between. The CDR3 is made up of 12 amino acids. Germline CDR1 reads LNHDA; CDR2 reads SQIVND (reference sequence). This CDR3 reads CASSSGFSPLHF. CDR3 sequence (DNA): TGTGCCAGTAGTTCCGGGTTTTCACCCCTCCACTTT.

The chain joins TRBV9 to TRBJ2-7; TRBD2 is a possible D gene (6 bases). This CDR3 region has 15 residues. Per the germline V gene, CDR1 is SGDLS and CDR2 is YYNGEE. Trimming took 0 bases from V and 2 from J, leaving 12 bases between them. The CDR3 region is CASSVGAGQAYEQYF. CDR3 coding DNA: TGTGCCAGCAGCGTAGGGGCGGGGCAGGCCTACGAGCAGTACTTC.

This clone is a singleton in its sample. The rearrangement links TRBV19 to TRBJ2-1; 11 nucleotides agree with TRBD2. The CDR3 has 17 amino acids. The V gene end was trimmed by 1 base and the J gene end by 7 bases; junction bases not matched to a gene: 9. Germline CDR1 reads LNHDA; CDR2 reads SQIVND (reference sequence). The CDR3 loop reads CASSIGVVLAGVNEQFF. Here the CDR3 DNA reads TGTGCCAGTAGTATAGGAGTGGTACTAGCGGGAGTTAATGAGCAGTTCTTC.

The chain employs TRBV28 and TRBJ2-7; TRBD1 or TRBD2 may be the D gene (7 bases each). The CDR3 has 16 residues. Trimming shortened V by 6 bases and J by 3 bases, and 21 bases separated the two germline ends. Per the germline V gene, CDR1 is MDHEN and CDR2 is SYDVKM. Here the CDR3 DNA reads TGTGCCAGCAGCCCATGGGGGGGGACAGATATCTACGAGCAGTACTTC. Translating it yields CASSPWGGTDIYEQYF.

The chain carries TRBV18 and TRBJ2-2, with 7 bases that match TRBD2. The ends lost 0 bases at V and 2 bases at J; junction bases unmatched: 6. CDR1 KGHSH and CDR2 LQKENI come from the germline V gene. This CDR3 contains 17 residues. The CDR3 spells CASSPPGLAANTGELFF. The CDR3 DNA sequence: TGTGCCAGCTCACCACCGGGGCTAGCGGCTAACACCGGGGAGCTGTTTTTT. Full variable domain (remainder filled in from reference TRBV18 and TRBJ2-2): NAGVMQNPRHLVRRRGQEARLRCSPMKGHSHVYWYRQLPEEGLKFMVYLQKENIIDESGMPKERFSAEFPKEGPSILRIQQVVRGDSAAYFCASSPPGLAANTGELFFGEGSRLTVL.

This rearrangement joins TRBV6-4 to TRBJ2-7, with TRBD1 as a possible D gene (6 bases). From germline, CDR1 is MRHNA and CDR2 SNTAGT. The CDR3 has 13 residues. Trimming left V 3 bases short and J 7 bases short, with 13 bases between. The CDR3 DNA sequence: TGTGCCAGCAGTGAGGGGGCACAGGGTGAGCAGTACTTC. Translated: CASSEGAQGEQYF.

CDR3 sequence (DNA): TGTGCCAGCAGTTTATGGGGGGCAACCTCTGGGGCCAACGTCCTGACTTTC. As protein: CASSLWGATSGANVLTF. The rearrangement joins TRBV28 to TRBJ2-6, with D perhaps matching TRBD1 (6 bases). Germline CDR1 is MDHEN and CDR2 is SYDVKM. Trimming took off 0 bases at V and 0 bases at J, with 9 bases between the two ends. The length of the CDR3 is 17 residues.

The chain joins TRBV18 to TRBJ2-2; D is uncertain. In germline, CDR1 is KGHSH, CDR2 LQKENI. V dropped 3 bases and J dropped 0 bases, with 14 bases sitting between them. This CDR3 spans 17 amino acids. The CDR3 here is CASSPLSLQSNTGELFF. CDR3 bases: TGTGCCAGCTCACCCCTCAGCCTCCAGTCGAACACCGGGGAGCTGTTTTTT. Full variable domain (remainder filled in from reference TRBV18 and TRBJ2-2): NAGVMQNPRHLVRRRGQEARLRCSPMKGHSHVYWYRQLPEEGLKFMVYLQKENIIDESGMPKERFSAEFPKEGPSILRIQQVVRGDSAAYFCASSPLSLQSNTGELFFGEGSRLTVL.

The CDR3 spells CASSLASTGRPQHF. The CDR3 DNA reads as TGTGCCAGCAGCTTAGCGTCGACCGGTCGGCCCCAGCATTTT. The J gene is TRBJ1-5, the V gene TRBV7-2; unclear D gene. This CDR3 region has 14 residues. V gave up 0 bases and J gave up 9 bases, with 12 bases separating them. Germline V gives CDR1 SGHTA, CDR2 FQGNSA. The entire variable domain, with the rest obtained from reference TRBV7-2 and TRBJ1-5, is as follows: GAGVSQSPSNKVTEKGKDVELRCDPISGHTALYWYRQSLGQGLEFLIYFQGNSAPDKSGLPSDRFSAERTGGSVSTLTIQRTQQEDSAVYLCASSLASTGRPQHFGDGTRLSIL.

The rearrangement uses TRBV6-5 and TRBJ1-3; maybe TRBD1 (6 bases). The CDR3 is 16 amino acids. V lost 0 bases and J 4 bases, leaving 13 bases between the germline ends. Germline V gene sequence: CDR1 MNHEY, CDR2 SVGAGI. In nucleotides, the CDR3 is TGTGCCAGCAGTTACTCGATGGGGGGCGCAGGAAACACCATATATTTT. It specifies CASSYSMGGAGNTIYF.

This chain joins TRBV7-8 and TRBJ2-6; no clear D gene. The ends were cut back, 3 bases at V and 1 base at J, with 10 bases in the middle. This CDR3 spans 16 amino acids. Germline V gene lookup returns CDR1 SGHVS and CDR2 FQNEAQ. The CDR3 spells CASSFSRMSGANVLTF. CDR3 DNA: TGTGCCAGCAGCTTCAGCAGGATGTCTGGGGCCAACGTCCTGACTTTC.

CDR3 protein: CASSQGQPQNTEAFF. The CDR3 nucleotides are TGTGCCAGCTCACAAGGACAGCCCCAGAACACTGAAGCTTTCTTT. This chain joins TRBV18 and TRBJ1-1, with D tentatively TRBD1 (6 bases). CDR3 length: 15 residues. The germline V gene has CDR1 KGHSH and CDR2 LQKENI. Trimming pared 4 bases from V and 1 base from J, leaving 13 bases between.

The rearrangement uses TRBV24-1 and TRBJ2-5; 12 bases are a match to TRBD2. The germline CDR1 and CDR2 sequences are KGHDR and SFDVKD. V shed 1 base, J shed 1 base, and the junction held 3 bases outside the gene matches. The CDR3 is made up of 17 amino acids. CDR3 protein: CATSDFPTSGGQETQYF. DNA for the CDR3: TGTGCCACCAGTGATTTTCCGACTAGCGGGGGCCAAGAGACCCAGTACTTC.

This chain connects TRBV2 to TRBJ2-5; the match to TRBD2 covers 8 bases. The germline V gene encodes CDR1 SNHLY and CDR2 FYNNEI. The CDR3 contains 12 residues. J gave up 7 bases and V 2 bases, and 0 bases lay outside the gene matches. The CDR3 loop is CASSERGGTQYF. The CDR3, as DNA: TGTGCCAGCAGTGAACGGGGGGGGACCCAGTACTTC.

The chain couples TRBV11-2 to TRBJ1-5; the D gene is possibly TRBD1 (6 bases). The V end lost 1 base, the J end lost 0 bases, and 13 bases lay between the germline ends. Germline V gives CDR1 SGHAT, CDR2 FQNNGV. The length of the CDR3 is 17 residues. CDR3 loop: CASSLGRQAYSNQPQHF. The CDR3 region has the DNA TGTGCCAGCAGCTTAGGGAGACAGGCCTATAGCAATCAGCCCCAGCATTTT.

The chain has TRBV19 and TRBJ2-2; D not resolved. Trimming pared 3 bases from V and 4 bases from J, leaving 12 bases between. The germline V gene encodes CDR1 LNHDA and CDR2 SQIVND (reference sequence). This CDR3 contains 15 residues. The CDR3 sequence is CASSMRQRSTGELFF. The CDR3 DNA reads TGTGCCAGTAGTATGAGACAACGGAGCACCGGGGAGCTGTTTTTT.

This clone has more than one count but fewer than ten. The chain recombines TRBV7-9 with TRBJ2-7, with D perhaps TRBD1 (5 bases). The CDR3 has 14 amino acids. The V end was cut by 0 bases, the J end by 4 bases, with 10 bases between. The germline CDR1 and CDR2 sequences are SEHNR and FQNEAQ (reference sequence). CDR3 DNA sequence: TGTGCCAGCAGCTTAGCTCAGGACATATACGAGCAGTACTTC. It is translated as CASSLAQDIYEQYF.

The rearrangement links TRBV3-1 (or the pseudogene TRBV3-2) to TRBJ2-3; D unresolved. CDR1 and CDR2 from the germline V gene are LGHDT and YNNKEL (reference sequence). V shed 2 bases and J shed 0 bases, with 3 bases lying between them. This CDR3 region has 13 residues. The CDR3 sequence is CASSQSSTDTQYF. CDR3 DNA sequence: TGTGCCAGCAGCCAATCTAGCACAGATACGCAGTATTTT.

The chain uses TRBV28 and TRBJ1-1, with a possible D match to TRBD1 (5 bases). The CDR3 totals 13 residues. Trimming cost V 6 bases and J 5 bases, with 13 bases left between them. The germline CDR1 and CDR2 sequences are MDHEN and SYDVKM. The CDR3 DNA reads TGTGCCAGCAGCCCAGGGTACCGGACTGAAGCTTTCTTT. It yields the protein CASSPGYRTEAFF.

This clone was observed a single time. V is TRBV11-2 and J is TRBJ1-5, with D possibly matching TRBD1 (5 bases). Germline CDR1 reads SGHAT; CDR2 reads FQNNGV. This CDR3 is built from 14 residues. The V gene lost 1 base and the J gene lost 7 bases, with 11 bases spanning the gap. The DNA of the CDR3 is TGTGCCAGCAGCTTAGCGGGAGGGGAGCAGCCCCAGCATTTT. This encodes CASSLAGGEQPQHF.

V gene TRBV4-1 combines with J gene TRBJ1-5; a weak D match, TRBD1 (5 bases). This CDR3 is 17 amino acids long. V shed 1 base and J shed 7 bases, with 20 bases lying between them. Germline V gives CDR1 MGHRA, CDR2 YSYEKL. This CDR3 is CASSQGGSGPPRQPQHF. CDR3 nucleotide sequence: TGCGCCAGCAGCCAAGGGGGGTCAGGCCCACCCCGCCAGCCCCAGCATTTT.

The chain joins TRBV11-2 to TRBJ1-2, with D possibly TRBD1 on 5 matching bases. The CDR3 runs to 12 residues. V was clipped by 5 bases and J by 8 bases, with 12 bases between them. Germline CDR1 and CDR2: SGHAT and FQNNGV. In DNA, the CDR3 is TGTGCCAGCAGCATGGGGGTGCCCGGCTACACCTTC. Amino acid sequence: CASSMGVPGYTF.

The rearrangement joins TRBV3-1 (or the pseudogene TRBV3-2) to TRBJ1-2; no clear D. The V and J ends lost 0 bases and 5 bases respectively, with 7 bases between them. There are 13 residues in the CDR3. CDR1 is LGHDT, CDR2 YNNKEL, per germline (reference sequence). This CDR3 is CASSQEAAYGYTF. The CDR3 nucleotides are TGTGCCAGCAGCCAAGAGGCAGCTTATGGCTACACCTTC.

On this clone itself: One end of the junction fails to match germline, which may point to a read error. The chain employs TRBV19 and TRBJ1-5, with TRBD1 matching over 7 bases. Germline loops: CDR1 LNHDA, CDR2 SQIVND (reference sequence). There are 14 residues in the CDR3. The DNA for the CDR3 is TGTGCCAGTAGTCGACAGGGTAGCGATCAGCCCCAGCATTTT. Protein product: CASSRQGSDQPQHF. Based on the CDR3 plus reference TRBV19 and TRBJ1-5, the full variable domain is DGGITQSPKYLFRKEGQNVTLSCEQNLNHDAMYWYRQDPGQGLRLIYYSQIVNDFQKGDIAEGYSVSREKKESFPLTVTSAQKNPTAFYLCASSRQGSDQPQHFGDGTRLSIL.

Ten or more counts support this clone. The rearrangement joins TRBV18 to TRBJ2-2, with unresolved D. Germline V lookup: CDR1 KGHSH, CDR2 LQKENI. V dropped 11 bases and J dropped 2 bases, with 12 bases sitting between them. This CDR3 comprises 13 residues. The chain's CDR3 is CAGGTRNTGELFF. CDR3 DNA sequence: TGTGCCGGCGGCACAAGAAACACCGGGGAGCTGTTTTTT.